This record concerns one T cell receptor (beta chain) sequence. The antigen it recognizes is unknown. Per-base quality was not reported, and no clone a single base away is much larger than it. CD8 naive samples consisted of CD45RO-negative cells that were positively selected for CCR7, yielding a CD45RA+CCR7+ population without TemRA cells. The donors were healthy, HIV-negative adults who had no recently reported acute infections or vaccinations. All donors were Caucasian adults living in Nashville, Tennessee, USA. Blood was obtained by leukapheresis, after which PBMCs were separated by Ficoll-Histopaque density gradient centrifugation and cryopreserved in liquid nitrogen vapor phase. Purity and quantity of every magnetically sorted T cell population were checked by analytical flow cytometry. From each sorted fraction, genomic DNA was isolated and quantified by UV absorbance on a Nanodrop 2000c. CDR1 and CDR2, looked up from the germline V gene (reference sequence), are MNHEY and SMNVEV. Deletion took 2 bases off V and 8 bases off J, with a span of 15 bases between the germline ends. The CDR3, cysteine through phenylalanine, is 14 amino acids long. Just the 42-base CDR3 DNA is kept, in frame starting at base 1.

Using the deep immunoSEQ assay, TCR CDR3 regions were amplified from genomic DNA by multiplex PCR. Extracted genomic DNA from each cell subset was distributed evenly across all wells of several immunoSEQ 96-well plates, and each plate was treated as a replicate. For sorted subsets, approximately 210 ng of genomic DNA, equivalent to around 31,000 T cell genomes, went into each replicate PCR. The purified libraries were quantified using a Qubit 3.0 fluorometer, sized with a Bioanalyzer 2100, and then quantified again using the KAPA Library Quantification kit. Each immunoSEQ 96-well plate was sequenced on its own single-read 150-cycle Illumina NextSeq 550 flow cell. From the authors' description of their analysis: Because only junctional sequences without quality scores were contained in the immunoSEQ output, filtering matching that applied to full-length reads could not be performed. To assign V/J genes and CDR3, sequences were annotated using PyIR, a Python wrapper for IgBLAST v1.9, with IMGT germline references. Reads were removed for weak V/J assignments (E-value above 1e-6), missing CDR3, stop codons, out-of-frame junctions, or ambiguous translated residues. V3J clonotypes were defined as sequences sharing an identical inferred V gene, J gene, and CDR3 amino acid sequence. The percentage overlap between two repertoires was calculated by dividing the number of shared unique clonotypes by the size of the smaller repertoire. RTK rarefaction, the Chao1 estimator, and Recon v2.1 estimates of unobserved clonotypes were used to assess repertoire richness. Generation probabilities were computed with OLGA for all TCRbeta clonotypes obtained by the gDNA method from several donors. TCRdb carries this immuneACCESS record with in-frame sequences only. Its versions omit some clonotypes, under half of them owing to an unresolved V gene in the studies checked, with the rest unexplained. V and J calls plus clone size are reproduced from that table; the DNA served to infer D and trimming. This sample gives some 2,100,000 clones in total; more than 85% of them show up just once. Around 1.7% of the sample is held by the ten biggest clonotypes.

This sample stems from a study of shared clonotypes between healthy human individuals (TCRdb year 2020). Background on the whole study: Two women and a few men aged 18 to 49 years were included in the cohort. Between about 0.8 and 9.5 billion PBMCs per donor were obtained by leukapheresis. Per donor, three plates each were used for CD4 naive and CD4 memory, two for CD8 naive, and one for CD8 memory. Blood TCR repertoires of roughly 5 healthy adults were deeply sequenced to estimate repertoire size and the extent of clonotype sharing between individuals. Different laboratories and diverse techniques were used to prepare libraries and sequence TCR repertoires, to increase sequencing depth and limit assay-specific biases. The study at large found these results: The genetic and exposure-history diversity represented was limited by the small number of donors. Incomplete sequencing was indicated by rarefaction of sorted-subset datasets, despite the large sequencing depth. Higher generation probabilities were observed for clonotypes shared by all four sorted-subset donors than for non-shared clonotypes. Sharing across a handful of donors was observed for approximately 5% of naive CD4, 3.5% of naive CD8, 2.3% of memory CD4, and about 0.38% of memory CD8 clonotypes. Naive subsets generally had larger estimated clonotype richness than memory subsets. Pairwise subsampling indicated that sequencing depth was expected to affect the degree of clonotype sharing among donors. Sampling was restricted to blood, and TCR repertoires in tissue are likely to differ from TCR repertoires in blood.

This clonotype was obtained from a man between 18 and 35 years old in good health. Some clones in this sample may be carry-over from other donors' samples. The sample comprised naive CD8+ T cells from PBMCs. Per the publication, the cell subset or site label means: CD45RA+CCR7+. The V and J genes are TRBV27 and TRBJ1-2; a tentative D match to TRBD1 spans 5 bases. Here the CDR3 is given as CASSLKPGTRGYTF. Read as DNA, the sequence is TGTGCCAGCAGTTTAAAACCGGGGACTAGGGGCTACACCTTC.